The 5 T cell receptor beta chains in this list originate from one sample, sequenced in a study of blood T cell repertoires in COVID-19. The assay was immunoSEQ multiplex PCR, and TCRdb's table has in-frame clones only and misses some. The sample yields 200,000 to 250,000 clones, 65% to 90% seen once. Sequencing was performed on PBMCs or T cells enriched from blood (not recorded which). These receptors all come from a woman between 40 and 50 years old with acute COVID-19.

The CDR3 protein is CASSQARYGYTF. CDR3 coding DNA: TGTGCCAGCAGCCAAGCTCGCTATGGCTACACCTTC. The rearrangement links TRBV3-1 (or the pseudogene TRBV3-2) to TRBJ1-2; D call uncertain. The CDR3 is made up of 12 amino acids. V lost 1 base and J lost 4, with 4 bases in between. The germline gives CDR1 LGHDT, CDR2 YNNKEL (reference sequence).

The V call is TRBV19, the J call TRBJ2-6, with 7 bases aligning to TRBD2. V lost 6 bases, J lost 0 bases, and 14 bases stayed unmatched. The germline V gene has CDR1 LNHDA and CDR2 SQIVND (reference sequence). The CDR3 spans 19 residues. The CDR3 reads CASSPPRWLADSGANVLTF. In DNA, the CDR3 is TGTGCCAGTAGCCCGCCCCGGTGGCTAGCGGACTCTGGGGCCAACGTCCTGACTTTC.

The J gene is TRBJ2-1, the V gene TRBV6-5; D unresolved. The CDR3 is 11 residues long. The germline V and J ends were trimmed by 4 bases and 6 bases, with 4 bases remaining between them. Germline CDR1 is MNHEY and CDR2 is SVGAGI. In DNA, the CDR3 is TGTGCCAGCAGTTCCATCAATGAGCAGTTCTTC. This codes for CASSSINEQFF.

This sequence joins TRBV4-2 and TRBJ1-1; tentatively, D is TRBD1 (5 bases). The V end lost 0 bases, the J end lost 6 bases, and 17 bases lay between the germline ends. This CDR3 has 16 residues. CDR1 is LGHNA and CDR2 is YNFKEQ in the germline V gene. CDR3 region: CASSQDPGTQAPEAFF. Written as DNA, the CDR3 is TGTGCCAGCAGCCAAGACCCCGGGACTCAAGCCCCTGAAGCTTTCTTT.

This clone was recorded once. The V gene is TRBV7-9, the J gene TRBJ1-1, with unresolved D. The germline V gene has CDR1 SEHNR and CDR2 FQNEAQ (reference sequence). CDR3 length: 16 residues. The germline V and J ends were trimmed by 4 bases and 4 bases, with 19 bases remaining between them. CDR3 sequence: CASSSTGGSMSTEAFF. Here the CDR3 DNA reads TGTGCCAGCAGCTCAACGGGAGGGAGTATGAGCACTGAAGCTTTCTTT.